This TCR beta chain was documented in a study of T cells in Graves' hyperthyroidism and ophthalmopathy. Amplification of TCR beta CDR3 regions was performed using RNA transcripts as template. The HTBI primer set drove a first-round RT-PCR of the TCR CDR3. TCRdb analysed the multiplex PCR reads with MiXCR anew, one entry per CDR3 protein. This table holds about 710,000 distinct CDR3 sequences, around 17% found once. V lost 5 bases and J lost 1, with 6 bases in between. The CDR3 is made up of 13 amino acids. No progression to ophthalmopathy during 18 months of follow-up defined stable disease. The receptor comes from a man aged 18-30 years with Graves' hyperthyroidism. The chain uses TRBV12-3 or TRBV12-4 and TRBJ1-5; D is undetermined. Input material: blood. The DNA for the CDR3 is TGTGCCAGCAGTGTATGGAGCAATCAGCCCCAGCATTTT. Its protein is CASSVWSNQPQHF.